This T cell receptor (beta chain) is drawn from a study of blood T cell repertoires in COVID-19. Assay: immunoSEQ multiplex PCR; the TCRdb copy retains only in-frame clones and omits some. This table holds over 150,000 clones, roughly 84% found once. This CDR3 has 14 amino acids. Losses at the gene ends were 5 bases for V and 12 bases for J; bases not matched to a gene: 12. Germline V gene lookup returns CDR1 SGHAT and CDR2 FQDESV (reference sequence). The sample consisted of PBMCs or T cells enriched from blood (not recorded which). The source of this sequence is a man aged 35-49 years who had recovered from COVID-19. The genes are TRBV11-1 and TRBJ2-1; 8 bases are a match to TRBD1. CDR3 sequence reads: CASSHRGQARGQFF. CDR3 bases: TGTGCCAGCAGCCACCGGGGACAGGCCAGGGGGCAGTTCTTC.